The 21 T cell receptor beta chains in this list originate from one sample, sequenced in a study of cytomegalovirus exposure and HLA in healthy donors. PCR used 60 Vbeta primers and 13 Jbeta primers. Profiled with immunoSEQ multiplex PCR; TCRdb holds only in-frame clones, not every one. The table shows 150,000 to 200,000 clones, with roughly 90% occurring only once. Sequencing was carried out using PBMCs. The receptors were sampled from a girl in the first two years of life in good health and CMV-seronegative.

The rearrangement joins TRBV6-4 to TRBJ2-3; 13 bases line up with TRBD2. Per germline, CDR1 MRHNA and CDR2 SNTAGT. With V trimmed by 7 bases and J by 1 base, 8 bases remained unmatched. The CDR3 loop spans 17 amino acids. The DNA for the CDR3 is TGTGCCAGCAAACGGACTAGCGGGGGCCCTCGCACAGATACGCAGTATTTT. This translates into CASKRTSGGPRTDTQYF.

The chain combines TRBV5-5 with TRBJ2-1; D might be TRBD2 (6 bases). The CDR3 has 17 residues. V was trimmed by 4 bases and J by 4 bases, leaving 21 bases between them. CDR1 and CDR2 from the germline V gene are SGHKS and YYEKEE (reference sequence). CDR3: CASSMTPTSFEYNEQFF. CDR3 bases: TGTGCCAGCAGCATGACCCCGACTAGTTTCGAATACAATGAGCAGTTCTTC.

This clone has more than one count but fewer than ten. V gene TRBV27 combines with J gene TRBJ2-1; TRBD2 agrees at 11 bases. The germline V gene has CDR1 MNHEY and CDR2 SMNVEV (reference sequence). The V segment lost 5 bases and the J segment 6 bases; nucleotides outside the gene matches: 9. The CDR3 runs 16 residues. CDR3 DNA sequence: TGTGCCAGCAGTGGGACCGGGACTAGCGGTAGCAATGAGCAGTTCTTC. Amino acid sequence: CASSGTGTSGSNEQFF.

This clone appeared once. The rearrangement joins TRBV2 to TRBJ1-1; TRBD1 matches 8 bases. V shed 4 bases and J 8 bases; nucleotides not matched to a gene: 9. The germline V gene has CDR1 SNHLY and CDR2 FYNNEI. The CDR3 runs 14 residues. Written as DNA, the CDR3 is TGTGCCAGCAGTGGCAGGACAGGGTTGGGAGAAGCTTTCTTT. Its translation: CASSGRTGLGEAFF.

The chain couples TRBV19 to TRBJ2-3; 9 bases are shared with TRBD2. V was clipped by 2 bases and J by 4 bases; unmatched bases: 4. CDR1 LNHDA and CDR2 SQIVND come from the germline V gene (reference sequence). This CDR3 contains 15 residues. The CDR3 coding sequence is TGTGCCAGTAGTATATTAGCGGGAGCCGCAGATACGCAGTATTTT. Protein sequence: CASSILAGAADTQYF.

The rearrangement uses TRBV25-1 and TRBJ1-1, with TRBD1 matching over 8 bases. V trimming: 0 bases; J trimming: 0 bases; junction bases outside the gene matches: 6. The CDR3 has 17 residues. Germline V gives CDR1 MGHDK, CDR2 SYGVNS. The CDR3 DNA is TGTGCCAGCAGTGAATATCCCGGGACAGGAGTGAACACTGAAGCTTTCTTT. Protein: CASSEYPGTGVNTEAFF.

The chain is built from TRBV7-9 and TRBJ2-3; 12 bases agree with TRBD2. The V and J ends lost 8 bases and 1 base, in that order; junction bases with no gene match: 13. The CDR3 consists of 18 residues. Per the germline V gene, CDR1 is SEHNR and CDR2 is FQNEAQ (reference sequence). CDR3 protein: CASRSASGRAGGTDTQYF. The CDR3 DNA reads TGTGCCAGCCGGTCCGCTAGCGGGAGGGCCGGGGGCACAGATACGCAGTATTTT.

V usage is TRBV19 and J usage is TRBJ2-3; TRBD1 might be the D (5 bases). This CDR3 region has 14 residues. V was pared by 8 bases and J by 1 base, with 13 bases between. Germline V lookup: CDR1 LNHDA, CDR2 SQIVND (reference sequence). The CDR3 region is CASSATQGTDTQYF. The CDR3 DNA reads TGTGCCAGTTCAGCGACACAGGGCACAGATACGCAGTATTTT.

This chain connects TRBV5-1 to TRBJ2-7; TRBD1 matches 7 bases. The CDR3 has 14 residues. CDR1 is SGHRS and CDR2 is YFSETQ in the germline V gene. Trimming cost V 4 bases and J 0 bases; bases outside gene matches: 4. The CDR3 loop is CASSGDSRSYEQYF. CDR3 coding DNA: TGCGCCAGCAGCGGGGACAGTCGCTCCTACGAGCAGTACTTC.

This rearrangement joins TRBV6-1 to TRBJ1-1, with D maybe TRBD1 (6 bases). The CDR3 spans 12 residues. Germline V lookup: CDR1 MNHNS, CDR2 SASEGT. With 11 bases removed from V and 14 bases from J, the gap between germline ends came to 24 bases. The CDR3 sequence is CAGDAAGALVFF. In DNA, the CDR3 is TGTGCCGGGGACGCAGCAGGGGCCCTTGTCTTCTTT.

V gene TRBV30 combines with J gene TRBJ1-5, with D perhaps matching TRBD1 (5 bases). CDR3 length: 13 amino acids. The germline V gene encodes CDR1 GTSNPN and CDR2 SVGIG (reference sequence). V was cut by 5 bases and J by 4 bases, with 12 bases left in between. The CDR3 spells CAWEEGTNQPQHF. The CDR3 DNA reads TGTGCCTGGGAAGAAGGGACTAATCAGCCCCAGCATTTT. The full variable domain, in which reference TRBV30 and TRBJ1-5 provide the parts outside the CDR3, is SQTIHQWPATLVQPVGSPLSLECTVEGTSNPNLYWYRQAAGRGLQLLFYSVGIGQISSEVPQNLSASRPQDRQFILSSKKLLLSDSGFYLCAWEEGTNQPQHFGDGTRLSIL.

V is TRBV4-1 and J is TRBJ2-5; D perhaps matches TRBD2 (5 bases). Germline V gene data show CDR1 as MGHRA and CDR2 as YSYEKL. Trimming cost V 8 bases and J 1 base, with 11 bases left between them. CDR3 length: 13 residues. DNA of the CDR3: TGCGCCAGCGGCCGGACTTTCCAAGAGACCCAGTACTTC. Its protein product is CASGRTFQETQYF.

With regard to this clone: The junction departs from germline at one end; a sequencing error may be responsible. Other DNA variants within this sample encode the same CDR3. This chain uses TRBV6-5 with TRBJ1-1; D unresolved. The germline V gene encodes CDR1 MNHEY and CDR2 SVGAGI. The CDR3 is 13 residues long. The CDR3 protein is CASSSPRGTEAFF. CDR3 sequence (DNA): TGCGCCAGCAGTTCGCCGCGCGGCACTGAAGCTTTCTTT.

Turning to this clone: The junction departs from germline at one end; a sequencing error may be responsible. The gene calls are TRBV10-3 and TRBJ1-6; D ambiguous. The CDR3 sequence is 12 residues long. Germline V gene sequence: CDR1 ENHRY, CDR2 SYGVKD. The CDR3 DNA is TGTGCCACCAGTGAACAGAATTCACCCCTCCACTTT. It specifies CATSEQNSPLHF.

This chain uses TRBV15 with TRBJ2-2; a weak D match, TRBD1 (5 bases). V shed 5 bases and J shed 4 bases, with 8 bases lying between them. The germline CDR1 and CDR2 sequences are LNHNV and YYDKDF (reference sequence). The CDR3 is 13 residues long. CDR3 sequence: CATSFRATGELFF. The DNA of the CDR3 is TGTGCCACCAGCTTCAGGGCCACCGGGGAGCTGTTTTTT.

V usage is TRBV5-5 and J usage is TRBJ2-1, with 10 bases aligning to TRBD2. V was pared by 0 bases and J by 5 bases, with 8 bases of the junction left unmatched. The CDR3 totals 17 residues. Germline V lookup: CDR1 SGHKS, CDR2 YYEKEE (reference sequence). DNA of the CDR3: TGTGCCAGCAGCTTGGTCGCTAGCGGGGGCCCCCACAATGAGCAGTTCTTC. It translates to CASSLVASGGPHNEQFF.

V is TRBV19 and J is TRBJ2-7, with 8 bases matching TRBD2. V lost 1 base and J lost 2; bases outside the gene matches: 4. Germline V gene sequence: CDR1 LNHDA, CDR2 SQIVND (reference sequence). The length of the CDR3 is 15 residues. CDR3 DNA: TGTGCCAGTAGTATAGGCGGGGGGCATCCCTACGAGCAGTACTTC. Amino acids: CASSIGGGHPYEQYF.

This chain connects TRBV13 to TRBJ2-7, with unresolved D. Germline V CDR1 and CDR2: PRHDT, FYEKMQ (reference sequence). Trimming took 5 bases from V and 1 from J, leaving 9 bases between them. CDR3 length equals 13 residues. This CDR3 reads CASSPYKSYEQYF. The CDR3 DNA sequence: TGTGCCAGCAGCCCCTATAAGTCCTACGAGCAGTACTTC.

This rearrangement joins TRBV19 to TRBJ2-5; a weak D match, TRBD1 (6 bases). V lost 3 bases and J lost 0, with 11 bases in between. The CDR3 has 15 amino acids. CDR1 is LNHDA, CDR2 SQIVND, per germline (reference sequence). This CDR3 is CASSMVTGYQETQYF. CDR3 in DNA: TGTGCCAGTAGTATGGTTACAGGGTACCAAGAGACCCAGTACTTC. Drawing the rest from reference TRBV19 and TRBJ2-5, the complete variable domain is DGGITQSPKYLFRKEGQNVTLSCEQNLNHDAMYWYRQDPGQGLRLIYYSQIVNDFQKGDIAEGYSVSREKKESFPLTVTSAQKNPTAFYLCASSMVTGYQETQYFGPGTRLLVL.

The chain joins TRBV28 to TRBJ2-5, with D tentatively TRBD1 (6 bases). The J call may be in error: the DNA end matches TRBJ2-7 better. This CDR3 is built from 15 residues. Per germline, CDR1 MDHEN and CDR2 SYDVKM. The CDR3 reads CASSLYRERSYEQYF. CDR3 nucleotide sequence: TGTGCCAGCAGTTTATACAGGGAGCGCTCCTACGAGCAGTACTTC.

This clone was counted a few times. This chain uses TRBV6-5 with TRBJ2-7; 7 positions match TRBD2. Germline lookup yields CDR1 MNHEY and CDR2 SVGAGI. This CDR3 contains 15 residues. The junction had 8 bases not matched to a gene; V was cut back by 5 bases and J by 1 base. The CDR3 nucleotides read TGTGCCAGCAGTAAGAGCGGGGTGGAGTCCTACGAGCAGTACTTC. The encoded protein is CASSKSGVESYEQYF.